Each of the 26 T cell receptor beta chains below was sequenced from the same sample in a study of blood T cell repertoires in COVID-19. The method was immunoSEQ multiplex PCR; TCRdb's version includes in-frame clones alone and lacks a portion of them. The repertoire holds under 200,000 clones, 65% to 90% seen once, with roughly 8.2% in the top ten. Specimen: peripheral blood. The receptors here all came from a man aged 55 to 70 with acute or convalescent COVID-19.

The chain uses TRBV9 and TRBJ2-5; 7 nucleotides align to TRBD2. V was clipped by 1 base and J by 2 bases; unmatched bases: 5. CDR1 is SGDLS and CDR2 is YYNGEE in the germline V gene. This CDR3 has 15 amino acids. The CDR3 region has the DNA TGTGCCAGCAGCGTATTGGCGGGAGCTCAAGAGACCCAGTACTTC. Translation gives CASSVLAGAQETQYF. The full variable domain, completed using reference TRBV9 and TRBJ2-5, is DSGVTQTPKHLITATGQRVTLRCSPRSGDLSVYWYQQSLDQGLQFLIQYYNGEERAKGNILERFSAQQFPDLHSELNLSSLELGDSALYFCASSVLAGAQETQYFGPGTRLLVL.

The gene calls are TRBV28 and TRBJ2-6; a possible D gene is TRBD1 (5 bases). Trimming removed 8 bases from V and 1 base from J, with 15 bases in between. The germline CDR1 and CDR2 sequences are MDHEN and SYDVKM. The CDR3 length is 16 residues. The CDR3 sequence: CASSTPGLSGANVLTF. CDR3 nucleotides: TGTGCCAGCTCTACCCCAGGGCTTTCTGGGGCCAACGTCCTGACTTTC. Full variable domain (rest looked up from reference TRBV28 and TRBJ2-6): DVKVTQSSRYLVKRTGEKVFLECVQDMDHENMFWYRQDPGLGLRLIYFSYDVKMKEKGDIPEGYSVSREKKERFSLILESASTNQTSMYLCASSTPGLSGANVLTFGAGSRLTVL.

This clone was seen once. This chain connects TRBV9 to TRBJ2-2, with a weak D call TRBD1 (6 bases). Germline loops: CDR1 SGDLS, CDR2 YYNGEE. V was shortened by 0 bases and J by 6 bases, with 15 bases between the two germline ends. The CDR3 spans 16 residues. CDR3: CASSVDPARGSGELFF. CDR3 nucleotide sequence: TGTGCCAGCAGCGTAGATCCCGCCAGGGGCTCCGGGGAGCTGTTTTTT. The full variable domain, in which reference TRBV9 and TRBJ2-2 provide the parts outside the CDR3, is DSGVTQTPKHLITATGQRVTLRCSPRSGDLSVYWYQQSLDQGLQFLIQYYNGEERAKGNILERFSAQQFPDLHSELNLSSLELGDSALYFCASSVDPARGSGELFFGEGSRLTVL.

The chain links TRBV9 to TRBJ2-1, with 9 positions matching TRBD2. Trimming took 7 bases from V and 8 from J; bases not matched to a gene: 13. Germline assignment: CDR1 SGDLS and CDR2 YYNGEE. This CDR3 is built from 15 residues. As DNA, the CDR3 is TGTGCCAGCCGCCCGAAGGGAGCGGGAGGTTATGAGCAGTTCTTC. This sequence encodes CASRPKGAGGYEQFF.

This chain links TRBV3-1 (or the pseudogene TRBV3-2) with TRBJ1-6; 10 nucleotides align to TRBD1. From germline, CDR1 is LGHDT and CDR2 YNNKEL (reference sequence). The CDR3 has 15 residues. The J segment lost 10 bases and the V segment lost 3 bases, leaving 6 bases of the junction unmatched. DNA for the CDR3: TGTGCCAGCAGCCACACGACAGGGGGCGAATCACCCCTCCACTTT. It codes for CASSHTTGGESPLHF.

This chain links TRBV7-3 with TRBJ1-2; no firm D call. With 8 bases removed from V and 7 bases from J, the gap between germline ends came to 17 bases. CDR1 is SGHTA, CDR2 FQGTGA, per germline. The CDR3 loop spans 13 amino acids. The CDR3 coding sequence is TGTGCCAGCGGCGGCAGTGGGTTAACTGGCTACACCTTC. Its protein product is CASGGSGLTGYTF.

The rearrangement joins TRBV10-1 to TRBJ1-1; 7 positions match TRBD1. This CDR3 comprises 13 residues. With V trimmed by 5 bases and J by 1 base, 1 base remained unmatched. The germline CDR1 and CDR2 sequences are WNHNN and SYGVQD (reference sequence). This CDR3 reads CASSRDRNTEAFF. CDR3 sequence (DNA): TGCGCCAGCAGTCGGGACAGGAACACTGAAGCTTTCTTT.

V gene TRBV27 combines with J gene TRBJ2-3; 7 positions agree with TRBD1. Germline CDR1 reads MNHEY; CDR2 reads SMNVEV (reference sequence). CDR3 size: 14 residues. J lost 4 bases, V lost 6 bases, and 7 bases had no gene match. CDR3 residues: CASRPGGASDTQYF. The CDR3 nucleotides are TGTGCCAGCAGACCAGGGGGTGCCTCAGATACGCAGTATTTT.

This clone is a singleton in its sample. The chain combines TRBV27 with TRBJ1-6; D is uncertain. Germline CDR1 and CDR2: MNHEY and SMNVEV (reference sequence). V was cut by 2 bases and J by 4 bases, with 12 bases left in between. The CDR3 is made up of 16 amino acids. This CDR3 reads CASSLTQTPYNSPLHF. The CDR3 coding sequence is TGTGCCAGCAGTTTAACACAGACCCCTTATAATTCACCCCTCCACTTT.

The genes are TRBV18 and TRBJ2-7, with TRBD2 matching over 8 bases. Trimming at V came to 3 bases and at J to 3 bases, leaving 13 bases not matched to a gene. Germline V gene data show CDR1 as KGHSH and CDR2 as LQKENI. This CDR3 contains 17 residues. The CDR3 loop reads CASSPIIRSGGDYEQYF. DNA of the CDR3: TGTGCCAGCTCACCGATAATTAGAAGCGGGGGAGACTACGAGCAGTACTTC.

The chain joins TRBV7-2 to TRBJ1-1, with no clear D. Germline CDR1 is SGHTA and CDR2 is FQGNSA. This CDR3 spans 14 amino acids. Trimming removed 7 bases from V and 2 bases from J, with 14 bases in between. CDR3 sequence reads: CASTSGFINTEAFF. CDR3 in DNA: TGTGCCAGCACCTCCGGGTTTATTAACACTGAAGCTTTCTTT.

CDR3 DNA sequence: TGTGCCAGCTCAACTACAGGGGGCAGGTGGTCACCCCTCCACTTT. Protein: CASSTTGGRWSPLHF. V usage is TRBV18 and J usage is TRBJ1-6; 9 bases map to TRBD1. The J segment lost 10 bases and the V segment lost 5 bases, leaving 9 bases of the junction unmatched. CDR3 size: 15 residues. The germline CDR1 and CDR2 sequences are KGHSH and LQKENI.

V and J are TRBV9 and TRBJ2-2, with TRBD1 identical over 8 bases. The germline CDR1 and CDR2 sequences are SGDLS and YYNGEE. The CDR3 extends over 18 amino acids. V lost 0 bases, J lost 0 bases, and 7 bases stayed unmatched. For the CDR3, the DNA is TGTGCCAGCAGCGTAGCCCCACGGACAGGGTCGAACACCGGGGAGCTGTTTTTT. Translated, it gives CASSVAPRTGSNTGELFF.

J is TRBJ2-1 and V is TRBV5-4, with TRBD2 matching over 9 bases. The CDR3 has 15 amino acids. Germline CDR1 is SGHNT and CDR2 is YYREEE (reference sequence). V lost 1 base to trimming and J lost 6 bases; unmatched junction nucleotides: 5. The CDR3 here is CASSLSAGGPNEQFF. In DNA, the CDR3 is TGTGCCAGCAGCTTGTCTGCGGGAGGGCCCAATGAGCAGTTCTTC.

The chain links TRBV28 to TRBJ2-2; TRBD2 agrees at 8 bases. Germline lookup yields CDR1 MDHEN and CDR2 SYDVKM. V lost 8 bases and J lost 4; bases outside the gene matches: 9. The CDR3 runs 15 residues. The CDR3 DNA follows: TGTGCCAGCCGGCTGGGCGGGAGGCGCACCGGGGAGCTGTTTTTT. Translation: CASRLGGRRTGELFF.

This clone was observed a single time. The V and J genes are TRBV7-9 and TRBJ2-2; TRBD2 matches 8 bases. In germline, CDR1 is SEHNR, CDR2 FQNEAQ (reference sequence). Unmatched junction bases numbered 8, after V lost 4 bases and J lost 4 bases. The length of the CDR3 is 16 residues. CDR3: CASSSGLAGATGELFF. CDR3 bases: TGTGCCAGCAGCTCCGGGCTAGCGGGCGCCACCGGGGAGCTGTTTTTT. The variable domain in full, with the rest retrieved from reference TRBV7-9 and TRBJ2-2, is DTGVSQNPRHKITKRGQNVTFRCDPISEHNRLYWYRQTLGQGPEFLTYFQNEAQLEKSRLLSDRFSAERPKGSFSTLEIQRTEQGDSAMYLCASSSGLAGATGELFFGEGSRLTVL.

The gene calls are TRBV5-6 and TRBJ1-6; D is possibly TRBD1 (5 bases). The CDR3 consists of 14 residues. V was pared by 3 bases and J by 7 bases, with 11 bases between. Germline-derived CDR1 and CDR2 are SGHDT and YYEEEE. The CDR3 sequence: CASSYTGGNSPLHF. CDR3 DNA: TGTGCCAGCAGCTATACCGGGGGGAATTCACCCCTCCACTTT.

The CDR3 coding sequence is TGTGCCAGCCACCCATGGGCGGGAGCTGGCAATGAGCAGTTCTTC. The encoded protein is CASHPWAGAGNEQFF. The V call is TRBV27, the J call TRBJ2-1; 7 nucleotides match TRBD2. The CDR3 has 15 residues. CDR1 is MNHEY and CDR2 is SMNVEV in the germline V gene (reference sequence). J was trimmed by 6 bases and V by 8 bases; bases with no gene match: 13.

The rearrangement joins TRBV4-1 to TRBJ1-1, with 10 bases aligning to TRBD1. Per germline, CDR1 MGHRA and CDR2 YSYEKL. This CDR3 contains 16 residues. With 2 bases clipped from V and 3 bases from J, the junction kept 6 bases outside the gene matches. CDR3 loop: CASSQSRQGAYTEAFF. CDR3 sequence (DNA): TGCGCCAGCAGCCAATCTAGACAGGGGGCCTACACTGAAGCTTTCTTT.

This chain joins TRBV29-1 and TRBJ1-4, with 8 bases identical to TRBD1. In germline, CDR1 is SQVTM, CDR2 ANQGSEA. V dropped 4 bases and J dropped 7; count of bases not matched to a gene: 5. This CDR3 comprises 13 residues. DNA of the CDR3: TGCAGCGTTGTTCAGGGGGCGGGTGAAAAACTGTTTTTT. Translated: CSVVQGAGEKLFF.

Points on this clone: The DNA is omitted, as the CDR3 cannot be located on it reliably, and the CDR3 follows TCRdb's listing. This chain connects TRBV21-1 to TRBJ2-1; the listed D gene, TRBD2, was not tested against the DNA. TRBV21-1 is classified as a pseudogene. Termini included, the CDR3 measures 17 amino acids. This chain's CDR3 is CASTSVGGGSSYNEQFF.

The CDR3 nucleotides are TGTGCCAGCAGTGACCGTAATCAGCCCCAGCATTTT. It specifies CASSDRNQPQHF. The V and J genes are TRBV2 and TRBJ1-5; no clear D. CDR3 length equals 12 residues. Per germline, CDR1 SNHLY and CDR2 FYNNEI. V lost 3 bases, J lost 4 bases, and 4 bases lay in between.

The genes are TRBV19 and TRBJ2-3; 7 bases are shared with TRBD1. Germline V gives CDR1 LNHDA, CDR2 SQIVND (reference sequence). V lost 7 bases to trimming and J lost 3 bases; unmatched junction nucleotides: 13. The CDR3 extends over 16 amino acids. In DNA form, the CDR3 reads TGTGCCAGTACCCCAGGGACAGCGCCTACGACAGATACGCAGTATTTT. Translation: CASTPGTAPTTDTQYF. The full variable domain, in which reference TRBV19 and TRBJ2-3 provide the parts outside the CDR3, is DGGITQSPKYLFRKEGQNVTLSCEQNLNHDAMYWYRQDPGQGLRLIYYSQIVNDFQKGDIAEGYSVSREKKESFPLTVTSAQKNPTAFYLCASTPGTAPTTDTQYFGPGTRLTVL.

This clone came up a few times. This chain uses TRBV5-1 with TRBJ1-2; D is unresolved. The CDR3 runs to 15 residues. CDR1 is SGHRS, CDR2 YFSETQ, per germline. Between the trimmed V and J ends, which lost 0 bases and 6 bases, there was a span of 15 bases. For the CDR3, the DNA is TGCGCCAGCAGCTTGGCCGAATCGGACTACCATGGCTACACCTTC. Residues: CASSLAESDYHGYTF.

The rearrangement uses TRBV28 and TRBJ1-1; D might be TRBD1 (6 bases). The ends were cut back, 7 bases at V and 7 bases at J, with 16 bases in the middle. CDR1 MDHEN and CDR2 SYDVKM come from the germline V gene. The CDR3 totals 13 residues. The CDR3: CASNLGGRGEAFF. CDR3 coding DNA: TGTGCCAGCAACCTAGGGGGGAGGGGTGAAGCTTTCTTT.

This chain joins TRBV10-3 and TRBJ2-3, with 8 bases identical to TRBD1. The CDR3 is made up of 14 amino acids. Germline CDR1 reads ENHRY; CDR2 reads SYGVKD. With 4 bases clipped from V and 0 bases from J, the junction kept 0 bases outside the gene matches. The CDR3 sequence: CAISGDRSTDTQYF. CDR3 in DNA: TGTGCCATCAGTGGGGACAGGAGCACAGATACGCAGTATTTT.